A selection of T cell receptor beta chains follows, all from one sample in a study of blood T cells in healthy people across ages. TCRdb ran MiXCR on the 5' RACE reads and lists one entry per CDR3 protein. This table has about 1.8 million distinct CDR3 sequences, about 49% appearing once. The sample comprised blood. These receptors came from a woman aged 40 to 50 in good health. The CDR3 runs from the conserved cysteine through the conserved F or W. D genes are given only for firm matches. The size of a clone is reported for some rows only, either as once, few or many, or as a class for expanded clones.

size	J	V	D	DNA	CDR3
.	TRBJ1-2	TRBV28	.	TGTGCCAGCAGCCCGGGGGCCAAGCTAGGTGGCTACACCTTC	CASSPGAKLGGYTF
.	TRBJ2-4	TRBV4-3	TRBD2	TGCGCCAGCAGCCAAGATCGGGGCGGCGGGGGTAAAAACATTCAGTACTTC	CASSQDRGGGGKNIQYF
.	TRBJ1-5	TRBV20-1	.	TGCAGTGCCCAAAACCCCGGGTTCGGGGGCAATCAGCCCCAGCATTTT	CSAQNPGFGGNQPQHF
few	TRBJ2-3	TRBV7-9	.	TGTGCCAGCAGCCCCCCTGGGACCCGGACGGCAGATACGCAGTATTTT	CASSPPGTRTADTQYF
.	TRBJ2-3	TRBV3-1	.	TGTGCCAGCAGCCCCCCCGGGATAGTACAACCGTATTTT	CASSPPGIVQPYF
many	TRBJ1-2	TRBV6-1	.	TGTGCCAGCAGGGAGATTAGTAACTATGGCTACACCTTC	CASREISNYGYTF
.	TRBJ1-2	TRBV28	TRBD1	TGTGCCATCCTGGGACAGCCTAACTATGGCTACACCTTC	CAILGQPNYGYTF
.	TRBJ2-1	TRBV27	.	TGTGCCAGCAGTTTAATAGCACGGCTCTACGGTGAGCAGTTCTTC	CASSLIARLYGEQFF
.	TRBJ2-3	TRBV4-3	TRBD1	TGCGCCAGCAGCCAAACAGGGGGATACTACACAGATACGCAGTATTTT	CASSQTGGYYTDTQYF
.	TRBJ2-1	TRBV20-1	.	TGCAGTGCTAGAGCGGGGGCCCTCTCTGAGCAGTTCTTC	CSARAGALSEQFF
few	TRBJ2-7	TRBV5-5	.	TGTGCCAGCAGCTTTATCTACGAGCAGTACTTC	CASSFIYEQYF